The table lists the clone carrying this TCR beta chain with many counts. Its antigen is not identified. This entry is derived from a study of T cells in Graves' hyperthyroidism and ophthalmopathy. Study-wide points: Most clonotypes expanded in thyroid above 0.001 were likewise present in blood.

For ophthalmopathy patients, the Clinical Activity Score was at least 3 and the NOSPECS grade at least 4; duration was under 3 months. The germline V and J ends were trimmed by 4 bases and 3 bases, with 16 bases remaining between them. The germline CDR1 and CDR2 sequences are SGHDN and FVKESK. This CDR3 comprises 16 residues. The TCR beta CDR3 regions underwent amplification using RNA transcripts as the source. A set of HTBI primers served as the primers for a first-round RT-PCR of the TCR CDR3. TCRdb reprocessed the multiplex PCR reads with MiXCR, giving one entry per CDR3 protein. There are around 350,000 distinct CDR3 sequences in the sample; approximately 16% occur only once, and roughly 19% lies in the top ten.

The sample consisted of blood. The sequence was collected from a woman in her fifties or sixties with Graves' ophthalmopathy. The chain carries TRBV14 and TRBJ2-1, with a weak D call TRBD2 (5 bases). In nucleotides, the CDR3 is TGTGCCAGCAGCCCACAGCGGAACCAAGGCTACAATGAGCAGTTCTTC. The encoded protein is CASSPQRNQGYNEQFF.